This TCR beta chain was recorded in a study of T-cell memory formation after mild COVID-19. TCRdb re-called the 5' RACE reads through MiXCR, storing one row per CDR3 protein. The repertoire holds 25,000 to 30,000 distinct CDR3 sequences, with about 16% as singletons. This clonotype was detected only a few times. Germline CDR1 reads SGHTA; CDR2 reads FQGNSA. The CDR3 has 11 residues. V gave up 5 bases and J gave up 5 bases, with 7 bases separating them. The sequence was obtained from an adult who had mild COVID-19 (a few samples of this study predate the infection). Cell type and time point are not known. The specimen was PBMCs or a T cell subset sorted from them (not recorded which). The chain has TRBV7-2 and TRBJ2-7; D not resolved. The CDR3 coding sequence is TGTGCCAGCAGCATCTGGCACGAGCAGTACTTC. Translation: CASSIWHEQYF. Full variable domain (missing parts from reference TRBV7-2 and TRBJ2-7): GAGVSQSPSNKVTEKGKDVELRCDPISGHTALYWYRQSLGQGLEFLIYFQGNSAPDKSGLPSDRFSAERTGGSVSTLTIQRTQQEDSAVYLCASSIWHEQYFGPGTRLTVT.